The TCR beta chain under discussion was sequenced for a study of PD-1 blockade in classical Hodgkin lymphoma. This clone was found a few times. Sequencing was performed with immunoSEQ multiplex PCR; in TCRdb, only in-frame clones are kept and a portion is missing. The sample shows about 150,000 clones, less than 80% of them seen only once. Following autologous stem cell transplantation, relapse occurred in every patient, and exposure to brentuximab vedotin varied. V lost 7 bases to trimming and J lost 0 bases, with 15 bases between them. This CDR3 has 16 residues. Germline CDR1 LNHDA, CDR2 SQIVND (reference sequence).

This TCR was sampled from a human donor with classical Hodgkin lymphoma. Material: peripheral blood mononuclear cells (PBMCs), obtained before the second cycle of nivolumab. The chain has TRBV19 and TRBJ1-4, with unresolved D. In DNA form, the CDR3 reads TGTGCCAGTACTCTCGCGGGATATGCAACTAATGAAAAACTGTTTTTT. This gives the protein CASTLAGYATNEKLFF.